This T cell receptor beta chain is drawn from a study of beta chain features in type 1 diabetes. The entirety of the isolated RNA underwent reverse transcription, so expressed TCRB transcripts were sequenced. Repertoires were generated with immunoSEQ multiplex PCR, while TCRdb's copy carries only in-frame clones and drops some. Among approximately 470,000 clones, around 28% were seen once, and the ten largest hold roughly 0.06%. This clone appeared a few times. Its target is unknown. Overall study findings and caveats: Any HLA type influence on TCRB rearrangement was left unresolved here.

The sequenced material came from naive CD4+ T cells from blood. This receptor was taken from a man aged 18 to 30 in good health.

CDR3 amino acids: CSVESGRTVAFF. The CDR3 coding sequence is TGCAGCGTTGAGAGTGGCAGGACGGTGGCTTTCTTT. The gene calls are TRBV29-1 and TRBJ1-1, with D unclear. The CDR3 loop spans 12 amino acids. V was clipped by 3 bases and J by 11 bases, with 16 bases between them. Germline CDR1 SQVTM, CDR2 ANQGSEA.